These 9 T cell receptor beta chains share one sample of origin, sequenced in a study of identifying expanded T cells in peripheral blood. TCRdb keeps only in-frame clones here, not all; method: immunoSEQ multiplex PCR. The sample contains 60,000 to 80,000 clones, almost 90% of which appear only once. Input material: blood. These receptors were taken from a person aged 18 to 70 in good health.

The genes are TRBV27 and TRBJ1-2; 12 bases line up with TRBD1. CDR1 is MNHEY and CDR2 is SMNVEV in the germline V gene (reference sequence). Unmatched junction bases numbered 11, after V lost 7 bases and J lost 2 bases. The CDR3 covers 17 residues. The CDR3 loop is CASKAGTGGWGNYGYTF. CDR3 nucleotides: TGTGCCAGCAAGGCCGGGACAGGGGGCTGGGGGAACTATGGCTACACCTTC.

The chain employs TRBV4-2 and TRBJ2-3; the D gene could be TRBD1 or TRBD2 (6 bases each). CDR1 is LGHNA, CDR2 YNFKEQ, per germline. The CDR3 sequence is 15 residues long. V was trimmed by 4 bases and J by 2 bases, leaving 13 bases between them. The CDR3 is CASSPPGAPTDTQYF. In nucleotides, the CDR3 is TGTGCCAGCAGCCCTCCGGGGGCTCCCACAGATACGCAGTATTTT.

The chain combines TRBV6-5 with TRBJ2-5; D may be TRBD2 (6 bases). There are 16 residues in the CDR3. The germline CDR1 and CDR2 sequences are MNHEY and SVGAGI. V lost 0 bases, J lost 5 bases, and 16 bases lay in between. CDR3 protein: CASSYSMWGEGETQYF. The CDR3 coding sequence is TGTGCCAGCAGTTACTCGATGTGGGGGGAAGGGGAGACCCAGTACTTC.

This clone was seen once. CDR3 sequence (DNA): TGTGCCAGCAGGAAGACGGGCCCAACAATTGGGCAGTTCTTC. Encoded protein: CASRKTGPTIGQFF. The chain couples TRBV2 to TRBJ2-1, with D hard to call. Looked up from germline, CDR1 is SNHLY and CDR2 is FYNNEI. V was clipped by 6 bases and J by 12 bases, with 21 bases between them. This CDR3 region has 14 residues.

J is TRBJ2-2 and V is TRBV6-5; 7 bases map to TRBD1. The trim removed 6 bases at V and 7 bases at J, leaving 8 bases unmatched. The germline CDR1 and CDR2 sequences are MNHEY and SVGAGI. The CDR3 is 14 residues long. CDR3 sequence: CASSRDRDVGELFF. CDR3 nucleotides: TGTGCCAGCAGCCGCGACAGGGACGTCGGGGAGCTGTTTTTT.

V gene TRBV4-3 combines with J gene TRBJ2-3; the match to TRBD2 covers 8 bases. The germline gives CDR1 LGHNA, CDR2 YSLEER. The CDR3 extends over 16 amino acids. V lost 0 bases and J lost 4; bases outside the gene matches: 6. DNA for the CDR3: TGCGCCAGCAGCCAAGAAATCCGGGGGGGTCCAGATACGCAGTATTTT. It translates to CASSQEIRGGPDTQYF.

In its sample, this clone was seen a few times. The V and J genes are TRBV30 and TRBJ1-6; D possibly corresponds to TRBD1 (6 bases). Trimming pared 1 base from V and 0 bases from J, leaving 10 bases between. The CDR3 extends over 16 amino acids. In germline, CDR1 is GTSNPN, CDR2 SVGIG (reference sequence). CDR3 coding DNA: TGTGCCTGGAGTGCAAAGGGGGGCTCCTATAATTCACCCCTCCACTTT. This encodes CAWSAKGGSYNSPLHF.

This clone occurred once. The CDR3 reads CASARNSNQPQHF. The CDR3 nucleotides read TGTGCCAGCGCGAGGAATAGCAATCAGCCCCAGCATTTT. This chain links TRBV18 with TRBJ1-5; D is ambiguous. Trimming removed 8 bases at V and 0 bases at J, with 8 bases between. This CDR3 contains 13 residues. The V gene's germline CDR1 is KGHSH and CDR2 LQKENI.

This clone has more than one count but fewer than ten. The chain recombines TRBV6-6 with TRBJ2-5; maybe TRBD2 (5 bases). The CDR3 is 13 amino acids. The germline CDR1 and CDR2 sequences are MNHNY and SVGAGI (reference sequence). V lost 5 bases, J lost 4 bases, and 11 bases lay in between. CDR3 residues: CASSLSEGETQYF. CDR3 bases: TGTGCCAGCAGTCTTAGCGAGGGAGAGACCCAGTACTTC.